This T cell receptor beta chain comes out of a study of blood T cell repertoires in COVID-19. Study as a whole: Samples representing acute and convalescent COVID-19 were sourced from the United States, Italy and Spain. Sources were T cells, B-cell-depleted T cells, or PBMCs; the material itself was cDNA or gDNA.

V was clipped by 0 bases and J by 2 bases, with 9 bases between them. Germline V gene data show CDR1 as GTSNPN and CDR2 as SVGIG (reference sequence). There are 14 residues in the CDR3. Under the authors' procedure: By means of reference gene primer amplification, nucleated cell counts were estimated. The data were produced by immunoSEQ multiplex PCR, yet TCRdb's version contains in-frame clones alone and is incomplete. V and J calls and clone size are those listed in that table; D and trimming were worked out from the DNA. The sample consists of some 78,000 clones, about 83% of them appearing once. The receptor was isolated from a man over 45 with acute or convalescent COVID-19. Sequencing input: peripheral blood. The rearrangement uses TRBV30 and TRBJ2-3; D not resolved. CDR3 in DNA: TGTGCCTGGAGTGTAGCGTCGGTCACAGATACGCAGTATTTT. It codes for CAWSVASVTDTQYF.